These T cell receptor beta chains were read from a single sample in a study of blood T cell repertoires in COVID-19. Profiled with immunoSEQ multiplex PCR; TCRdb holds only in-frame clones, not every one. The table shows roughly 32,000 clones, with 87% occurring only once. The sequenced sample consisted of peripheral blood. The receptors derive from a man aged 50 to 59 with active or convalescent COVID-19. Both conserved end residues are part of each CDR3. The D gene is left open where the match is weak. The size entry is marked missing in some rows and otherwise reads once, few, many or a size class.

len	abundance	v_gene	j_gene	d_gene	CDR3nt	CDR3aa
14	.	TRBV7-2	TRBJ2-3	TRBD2	TGTGCCAGCAGCTTGTTTAGCGGGAGAGATACGCAGTATTTT	CASSLFSGRDTQYF
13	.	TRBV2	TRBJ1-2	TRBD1	TGTGCCAGCAGGCTGGGACAGATCTATGGCTATACCTTC	CASRLGQIYGYTF
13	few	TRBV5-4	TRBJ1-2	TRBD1	TGTGCCAGCAGCTTGGACAGGGGCTATGGCTACACCTTC	CASSLDRGYGYTF
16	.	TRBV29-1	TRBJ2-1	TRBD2	TGCAGCGTTCGACAGGGAAGACTAGCGGGGTTCAATGAGCAGTTCTTC	CSVRQGRLAGFNEQFF
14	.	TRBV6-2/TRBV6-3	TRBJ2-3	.	TGTGCCAGCAGTCTAGCGACTAGCACAGATACGCAGTATTTT	CASSLATSTDTQYF
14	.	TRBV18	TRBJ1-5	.	TGTGCCAGCTCACCGAGAGGGCCCGATCAGCCCCAGCATTTT	CASSPRGPDQPQHF
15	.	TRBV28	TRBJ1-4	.	TGTGCCAGCAGTTTCCCCTTACTTCCTAATGAAAAACTGTTTTTT	CASSFPLLPNEKLFF
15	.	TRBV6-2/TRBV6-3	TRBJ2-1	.	TGTGCCAGCAGTCACAGGGTTAGCTCCTACAATGAGCAGTTCTTC	CASSHRVSSYNEQFF
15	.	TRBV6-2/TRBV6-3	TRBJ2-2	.	TGTGCCAGCAGTTACCGGTTCGCGAACACCGGGGAGCTGTTTTTT	CASSYRFANTGELFF
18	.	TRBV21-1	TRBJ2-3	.	TGTGCCAGCAGCAAAGATTGTGTGACTAGCGGGAGCACAGATACGCAGTATTTT	CASSKDCVTSGSTDTQYF
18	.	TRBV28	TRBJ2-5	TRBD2	TGTGCCAGCAGTCACGAAACTTACGGACTAGCGGGAGGAGAGACCCAGTACTTC	CASSHETYGLAGGETQYF
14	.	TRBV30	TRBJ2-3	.	TGTGCCTGGAGTGTAAAAGGGAGTACAGATACGCAGTATTTT	CAWSVKGSTDTQYF
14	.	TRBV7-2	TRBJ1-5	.	TGTGCCAGCAGCTTGGGCTGGGAGGGTCAGCCCCAGCATTTT	CASSLGWEGQPQHF
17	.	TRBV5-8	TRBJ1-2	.	TGTGCCAGCAGCTTGCGGGAACAGGGCTTCACTAACTATGGCTACACCTTC	CASSLREQGFTNYGYTF
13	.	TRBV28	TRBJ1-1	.	TGTGCCAGCAGTTGGGGAGGGGTATACAGAGCTTTCTTT	CASSWGGVYRAFF
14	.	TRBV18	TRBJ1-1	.	TGTGCCAGCTTTAGCAGGGTTTCGAACACTGAAGCTTTCTTT	CASFSRVSNTEAFF
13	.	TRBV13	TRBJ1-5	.	TGTGCCAGCAGCTTAAAACAAAATCAGCCCCAGCATTTT	CASSLKQNQPQHF